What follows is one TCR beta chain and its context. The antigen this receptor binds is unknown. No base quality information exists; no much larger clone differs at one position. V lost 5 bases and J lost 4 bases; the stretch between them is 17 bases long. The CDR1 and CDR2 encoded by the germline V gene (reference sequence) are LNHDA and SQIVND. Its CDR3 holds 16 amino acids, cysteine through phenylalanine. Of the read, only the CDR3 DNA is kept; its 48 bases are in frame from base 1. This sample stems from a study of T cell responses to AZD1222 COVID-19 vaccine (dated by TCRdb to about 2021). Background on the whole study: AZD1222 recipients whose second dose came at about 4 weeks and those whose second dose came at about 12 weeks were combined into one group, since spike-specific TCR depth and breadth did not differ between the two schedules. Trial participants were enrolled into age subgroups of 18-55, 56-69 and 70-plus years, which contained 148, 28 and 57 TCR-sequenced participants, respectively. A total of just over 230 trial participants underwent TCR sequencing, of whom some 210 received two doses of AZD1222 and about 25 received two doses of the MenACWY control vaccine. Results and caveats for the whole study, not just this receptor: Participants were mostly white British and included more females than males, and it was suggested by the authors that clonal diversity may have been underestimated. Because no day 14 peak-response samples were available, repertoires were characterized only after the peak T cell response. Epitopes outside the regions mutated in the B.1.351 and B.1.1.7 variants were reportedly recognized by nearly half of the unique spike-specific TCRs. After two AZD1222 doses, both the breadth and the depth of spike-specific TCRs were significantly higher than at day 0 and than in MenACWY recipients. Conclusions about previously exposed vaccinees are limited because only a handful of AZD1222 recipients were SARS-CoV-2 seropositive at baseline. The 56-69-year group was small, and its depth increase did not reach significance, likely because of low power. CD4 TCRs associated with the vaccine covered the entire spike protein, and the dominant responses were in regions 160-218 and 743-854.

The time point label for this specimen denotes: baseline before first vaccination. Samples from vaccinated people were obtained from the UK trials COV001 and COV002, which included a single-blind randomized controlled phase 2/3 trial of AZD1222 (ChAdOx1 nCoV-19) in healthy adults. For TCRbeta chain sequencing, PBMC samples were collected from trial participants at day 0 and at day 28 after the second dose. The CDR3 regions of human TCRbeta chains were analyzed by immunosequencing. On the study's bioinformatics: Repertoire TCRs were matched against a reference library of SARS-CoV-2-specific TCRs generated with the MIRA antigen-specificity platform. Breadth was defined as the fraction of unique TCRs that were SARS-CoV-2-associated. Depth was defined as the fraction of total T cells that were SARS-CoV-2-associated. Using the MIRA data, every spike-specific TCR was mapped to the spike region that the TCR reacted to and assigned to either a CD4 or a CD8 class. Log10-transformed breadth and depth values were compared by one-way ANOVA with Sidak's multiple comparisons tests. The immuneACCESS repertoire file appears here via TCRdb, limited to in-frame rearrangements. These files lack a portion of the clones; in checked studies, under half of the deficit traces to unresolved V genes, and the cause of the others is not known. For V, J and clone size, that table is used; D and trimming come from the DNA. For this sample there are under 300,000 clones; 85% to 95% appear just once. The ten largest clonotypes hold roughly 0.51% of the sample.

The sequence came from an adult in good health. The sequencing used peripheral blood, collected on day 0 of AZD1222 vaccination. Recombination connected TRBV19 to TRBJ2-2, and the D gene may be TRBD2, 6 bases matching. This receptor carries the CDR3 CASSPRGRGSTGELFF. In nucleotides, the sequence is TGTGCCAGTAGTCCAAGGGGCCGGGGGAGCACCGGGGAGCTGTTTTTT.